The sequence of this T cell receptor (beta chain) was determined in a study of high-grade serous ovarian cancer treatment subgroups. At the level of the study: On average, around 15,000 reads and roughly 7,700 unique TCR beta rearrangements were obtained per sample.

TCRdb's copy holds only in-frame clones and misses some; the assay was immunoSEQ multiplex PCR. Of 480 or so clones listed, roughly 79% are singletons. The CDR3 is made up of 11 amino acids. Germline V gene lookup returns CDR1 MDHEN and CDR2 SYDVKM. V dropped 4 bases and J dropped 6 bases, with 7 bases sitting between them. The tumor samples were collected prior to definitive surgery or chemotherapy. This clone was detected only once. J is TRBJ2-7 and V is TRBV28, with D unclear. This clonotype was sampled from a human donor with high-grade serous ovarian cancer. Sample: tumor tissue. The CDR3 DNA follows: TGTGCCAGCAGTTCAAGGTTCGAGCAGTACTTC. Amino acids: CASSSRFEQYF.